This T cell receptor beta chain was captured in a study of blood T cell repertoires in COVID-19. Looking at the study overall: Samples taken during acute and convalescent COVID-19 were collected in the United States, Italy and Spain.

The CDR3 has 13 residues. Germline V gene sequence: CDR1 SSHAT, CDR2 FNYEAQ (reference sequence). Trimming took 5 bases from V and 5 from J; bases not matched to a gene: 1. The authors' processing: It was from reference gene primer amplification that nucleated cell counts were estimated. The method was immunoSEQ multiplex PCR; TCRdb's version includes in-frame clones alone and lacks a portion of them. From that table come the V and J calls and clone size; the DNA was used to work out D and trimming. This table holds about 250,000 clones, roughly 80% found once. This receptor was identified in a woman aged 80 or over with acute or convalescent COVID-19. The chain uses TRBV7-7 and TRBJ2-1; 9 bases are a match to TRBD1. The material sequenced was peripheral blood. The CDR3 reads CASSRDRDNEQFF. CDR3 in DNA: TGTGCCAGCAGCCGGGACAGGGACAATGAGCAGTTCTTC.